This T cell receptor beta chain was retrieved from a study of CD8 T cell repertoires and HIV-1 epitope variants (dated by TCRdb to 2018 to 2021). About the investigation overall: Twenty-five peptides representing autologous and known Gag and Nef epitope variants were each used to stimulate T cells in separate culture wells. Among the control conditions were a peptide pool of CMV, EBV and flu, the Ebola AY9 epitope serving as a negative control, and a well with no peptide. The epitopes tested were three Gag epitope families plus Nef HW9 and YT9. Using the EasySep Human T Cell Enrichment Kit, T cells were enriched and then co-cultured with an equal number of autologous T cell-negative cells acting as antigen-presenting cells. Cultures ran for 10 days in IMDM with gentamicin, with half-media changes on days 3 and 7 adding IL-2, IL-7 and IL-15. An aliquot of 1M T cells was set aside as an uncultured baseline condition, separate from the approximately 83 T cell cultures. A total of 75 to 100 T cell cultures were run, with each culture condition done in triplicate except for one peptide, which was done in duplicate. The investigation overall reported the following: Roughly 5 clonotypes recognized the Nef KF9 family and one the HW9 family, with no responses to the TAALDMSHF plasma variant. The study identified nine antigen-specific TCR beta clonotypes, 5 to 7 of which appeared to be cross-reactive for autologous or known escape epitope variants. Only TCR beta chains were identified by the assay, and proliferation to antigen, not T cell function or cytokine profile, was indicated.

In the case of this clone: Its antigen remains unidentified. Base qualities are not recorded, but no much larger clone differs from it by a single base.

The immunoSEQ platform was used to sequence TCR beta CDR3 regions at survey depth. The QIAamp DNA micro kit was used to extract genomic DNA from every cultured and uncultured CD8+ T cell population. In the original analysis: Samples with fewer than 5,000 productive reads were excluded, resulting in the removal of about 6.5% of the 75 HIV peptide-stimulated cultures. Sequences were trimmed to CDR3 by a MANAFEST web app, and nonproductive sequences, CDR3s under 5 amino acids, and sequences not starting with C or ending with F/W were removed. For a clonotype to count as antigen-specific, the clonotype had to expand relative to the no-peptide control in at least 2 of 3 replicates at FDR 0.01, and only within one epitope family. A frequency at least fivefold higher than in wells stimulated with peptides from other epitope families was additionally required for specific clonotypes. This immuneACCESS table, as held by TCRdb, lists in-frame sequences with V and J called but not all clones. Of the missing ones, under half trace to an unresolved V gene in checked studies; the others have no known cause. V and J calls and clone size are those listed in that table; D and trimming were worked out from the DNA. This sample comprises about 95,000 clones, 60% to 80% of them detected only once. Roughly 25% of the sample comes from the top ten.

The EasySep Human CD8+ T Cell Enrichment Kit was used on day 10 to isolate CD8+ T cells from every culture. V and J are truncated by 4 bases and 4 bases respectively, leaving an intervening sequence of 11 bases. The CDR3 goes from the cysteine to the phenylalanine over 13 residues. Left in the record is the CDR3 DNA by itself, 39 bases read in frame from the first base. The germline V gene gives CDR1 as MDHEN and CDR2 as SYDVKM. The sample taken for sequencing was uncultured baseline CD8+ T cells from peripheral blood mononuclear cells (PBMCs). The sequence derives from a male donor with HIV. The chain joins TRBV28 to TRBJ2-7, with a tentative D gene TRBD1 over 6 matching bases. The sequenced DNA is TGTGCCAGCAGTTCCACAGGGAGTTACGAGCAGTACTTC. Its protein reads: CASSSTGSYEQYF.